This entry describes one TCR beta chain. Its matching antigen is unknown. This entry comes from a study of identical twins. V lost 7 bases to trimming and J lost 3 bases; unmatched junction nucleotides: 11. Germline V CDR1 and CDR2: MNHNS, SASEGT. This CDR3 has 16 residues. The study's findings and limits: Findings depended on cross-sectional statistics rather than tracking the same donors. Cord blood beta clonotypes present at high abundance carried fewer insertions; no such pattern appeared in memory repertoires.

Template switching added a universal primer site; cDNA carried unique molecular identifiers. TCRdb itself ran the 5' RACE reads through MiXCR, one entry per CDR3 protein. The data show some 320,000 distinct CDR3 sequences, 9% to 15% seen once. The same data also contributed to another study, on yellow fever vaccine responses in identical twins. That source reports: Twins' vaccine T cell responses reportedly seemed partly convergent and partly personalized.

V and J are TRBV6-1 and TRBJ2-3; 9 bases are a match to TRBD2. The receptor was derived from a woman younger than 30 in good health. Sequencing was performed on CD8+ T cells sorted from blood. CDR3 loop: CASNGASGAPTDTQYF. The CDR3 DNA is TGTGCCAGCAATGGTGCTAGCGGGGCGCCGACAGATACGCAGTATTTT.